The clone carrying this TCR beta chain occurred a few times. Generated by immunoSEQ multiplex PCR, the TCRdb table keeps only in-frame clones and is missing some. The table includes approximately 73,000 clones, over 65% detected once. The V gene lost 6 bases and the J gene lost 0 bases, with 15 bases spanning the gap. There are 15 residues in the CDR3. Per the germline V gene, CDR1 is MDHEN and CDR2 is SYDVKM. These data originate in a study of blood T cell repertoires in COVID-19. Study overall: Acute-phase and convalescent COVID-19 samples originated in the United States, Italy and Spain.

Specimen: peripheral blood. The chain employs TRBV28 and TRBJ2-7, with a weak D call TRBD1 (6 bases). The receptor comes from a woman in her seventies with acute or convalescent COVID-19. CDR3 DNA: TGTGCCAGCAGACAGAACAGGGAGAGCTCCTACGAGCAGTACTTC. Its translation is CASRQNRESSYEQYF.